This passage covers 8 T cell receptor beta chains from one sample sequenced in a study of blood T cell repertoires in COVID-19. Using immunoSEQ multiplex PCR, the repertoire was profiled, and TCRdb retains in-frame clones only, with some absent. This repertoire shows more than 120,000 clones, 85% to 90% found once; its top ten account for 37%. The sample taken for sequencing was peripheral blood. These receptors all come from a man aged 50-59 years who had recovered from COVID-19.

This clone was observed a few times. At one boundary the junction diverges from the germline segment, which might be a read error. This chain connects TRBV7-7 to TRBJ2-2; tentative D call: TRBD2 (5 bases). The germline CDR1 and CDR2 sequences are SSHAT and FNYEAQ (reference sequence). The CDR3 is 16 residues long. The CDR3 reads CASSPIGGTNTGELFF. The CDR3 coding sequence is TGTGCTAGCAGCCCCATAGGAGGAACGAACACCGGGGAGCTGTTTTTT.

This rearrangement joins TRBV5-1 to TRBJ2-2, with D possibly matching TRBD1 (6 bases). CDR1 and CDR2 from the germline V gene are SGHRS and YFSETQ. The V gene lost 0 bases and the J gene lost 1 base, with 13 bases spanning the gap. CDR3 length equals 17 residues. In DNA form, the CDR3 reads TGCGCCAGCAGCTTGGGGAACAGGGAGAGGAACACCGGGGAGCTGTTTTTT. Translating gives CASSLGNRERNTGELFF. The whole variable domain, filled in from reference TRBV5-1 and TRBJ2-2, reads KAGVTQTPRYLIKTRGQQVTLSCSPISGHRSVSWYQQTPGQGLQFLFEYFSETQRNKGNFPGRFSGRQFSNSRSEMNVSTLELGDSALYLCASSLGNRERNTGELFFGEGSRLTVL.

The chain uses TRBV2 and TRBJ1-5, with D tentatively TRBD1 (5 bases). The CDR3 has 15 amino acids. Germline-derived CDR1 and CDR2 are SNHLY and FYNNEI. V was cut by 4 bases and J by 5 bases, with 15 bases left in between. The CDR3 protein is CASSGNWQGYQPQHF. The CDR3 DNA sequence: TGTGCCAGCAGTGGAAATTGGCAGGGCTATCAGCCCCAGCATTTT. Full variable domain (missing parts from reference TRBV2 and TRBJ1-5): EPEVTQTPSHQVTQMGQEVILRCVPISNHLYFYWYRQILGQKVEFLVSFYNNEISEKSEIFDDQFSVERPDGSNFTLKIRSTKLEDSAMYFCASSGNWQGYQPQHFGDGTRLSIL.

The rearrangement joins TRBV11-2 to TRBJ1-6; a weak D match, TRBD1 (5 bases). The CDR3 has 14 amino acids. Trimming shortened V by 1 base and J by 8 bases, and 9 bases separated the two germline ends. Germline V CDR1 and CDR2: SGHAT, FQNNGV. In nucleotides, the CDR3 is TGTGCCAGCAGCTTAGGGGGCTGGGATTCACCCCTCCACTTT. Translating it yields CASSLGGWDSPLHF.

The chain is built from TRBV5-1 and TRBJ1-1, with D tentatively TRBD1 (5 bases). V was clipped by 2 bases and J by 0 bases, with 14 bases between them. The germline gives CDR1 SGHRS, CDR2 YFSETQ. The CDR3 has 16 amino acids. The CDR3 spells CASSLPNYRLNTEAFF. In DNA form, the CDR3 reads TGCGCCAGCAGCTTACCCAATTACAGGTTGAACACTGAAGCTTTCTTT.

The V call is TRBV20-1, the J call TRBJ2-1; D possibly corresponds to TRBD1 (5 bases). Germline lookup yields CDR1 DFQATT and CDR2 SNEGSKA (reference sequence). With 2 bases removed from V and 7 bases from J, the gap between germline ends came to 6 bases. The CDR3 runs 11 residues. CDR3: CSARSGNEQFF. CDR3 nucleotides: TGCAGTGCTAGATCAGGGAATGAGCAGTTCTTC.

The chain joins TRBV5-8 to TRBJ1-4; D unclear. From germline, CDR1 is SGHTS and CDR2 YDEGEE. V lost 0 bases to trimming and J lost 8 bases, with 14 bases between them. CDR3 size: 15 residues. The CDR3 spells CASSLGAGRGEKLFF. CDR3 in DNA: TGTGCCAGCAGCTTGGGTGCGGGTAGAGGAGAAAAACTGTTTTTT.

The sample holds a few counts of this clone. V and J are TRBV19 and TRBJ1-2; tentatively, D is TRBD1 (5 bases). Germline V gives CDR1 LNHDA, CDR2 SQIVND (reference sequence). V gave up 9 bases and J gave up 4 bases, with 15 bases separating them. The CDR3 runs to 13 residues. This chain's CDR3 is CASLGGPAYGYTF. The CDR3 DNA follows: TGTGCCAGCCTCGGGGGTCCTGCCTATGGCTACACCTTC.